The present entry profiles one T cell receptor (beta chain) with its context. Its antigen remains unidentified. Individual cDNA molecules received unique molecular identifiers in the library. The authors' processing: Individual samples carried between roughly 23,224 and 690,600 TCRs, with around 96,000 as the median. TCRdb re-called the reads with MiXCR, one entry per CDR3 protein. TCRdb's processing, not the authors', yielded these V and J calls. Among about 120,000 distinct CDR3 sequences listed, less than 10% were seen once. Germline V gene data show CDR1 as SGHTA and CDR2 as FQGNSA. This CDR3 has 14 residues. V lost 6 bases and J lost 0, with 8 bases in between. This record belongs to a study of human T cells and chemical hapten exposure. Overall study findings and caveats: Sensitizing with DPC caused no change in TCRs above 1 in 1000 frequency.

Total RNA came from unfractionated whole blood. Sequenced input: whole blood. This rearrangement joins TRBV7-2 to TRBJ1-4; D is undetermined. This sequence originates from a human donor in good health. Some clones in this sample may be carry-over from other donors' samples. In nucleotides, the CDR3 is TGTGCCAGCAGTGAGGGTTCAACTAATGAAAAACTGTTTTTT. This encodes CASSEGSTNEKLFF.